Here is one TCR beta chain with its context. Method: immunoSEQ multiplex PCR; TCRdb's copy keeps in-frame clones and lacks some. The sample has 180,000 or so clones, about 84% seen once. These data come from a study of blood T cell repertoires in COVID-19. The CDR3 runs 18 residues. Trimming removed 5 bases from V and 0 bases from J; junction bases left unmatched: 11. Germline CDR1 ENHRY, CDR2 SYGVKD. The chain couples TRBV10-3 to TRBJ2-3; 10 bases align to TRBD2. This receptor was obtained from a person aged 65 to 85 with COVID-19, enrolled during active disease. Sequencing was done on a sample of peripheral blood. The CDR3 nucleotides are TGTGCCATCAGTCAGCTAGCGGGGGAGATACTTAGCACAGATACGCAGTATTTT. It codes for CAISQLAGEILSTDTQYF.